This T cell receptor beta chain was recovered during a study of identical twins. Study outcomes and limitations: Twins' excess sharing was less marked for out-of-frame beta sequences.

This CDR3 has 13 residues. Looked up from germline, CDR1 is SEHNR and CDR2 is FQNEAQ (reference sequence). Trimming removed 4 bases from V and 4 bases from J, with 5 bases in between. cDNA carried unique molecular identifiers, and a universal primer site was added by template switching. TCRdb re-derived calls from the 5' RACE reads in MiXCR, one entry per CDR3 protein. The repertoire holds under 800,000 distinct CDR3 sequences, with over 20% as singletons. A word on this clonotype: Its target is unknown.

This same sample was also taken into another study, of T cells expressing NK-cell markers. This second report adds: Among the eight sequenced donors, seven tested HCMV-seropositive and one tested seronegative. CD8+ T cells in 5 or 6 donors included dominant NKG2C+ clonotypes at about 1.0-7.5%.

This rearrangement joins TRBV7-9 to TRBJ2-6; D is ambiguous. Sequenced input: PBMCs. The sequence was obtained from a woman younger than 35 in good health. CDR3 residues: CASSSWGANVLTF. DNA of the CDR3: TGTGCCAGCAGCTCGTGGGGGGCCAACGTCCTGACTTTC.